The 15 T cell receptor beta chains below were found in one sample sequenced in a study of cytomegalovirus exposure and HLA in healthy donors. Primers: 60 Vbeta forward and 13 Jbeta reverse. This table comes from immunoSEQ multiplex PCR, and its TCRdb copy is limited to in-frame clones, with some not included. The table lists some 140,000 clones, 85% of them singletons. The sample comprised PBMCs. Every receptor here comes from a woman aged 25 to 39 in good health and CMV-seropositive.

The V call is TRBV5-1, the J call TRBJ1-1; D gene uncertain. Trimming stripped 0 bases from V and 1 base from J, with 7 bases between. The CDR3 has 14 amino acids. Per the germline V gene, CDR1 is SGHRS and CDR2 is YFSETQ. The CDR3 here is CASSLDGRNTEAFF. DNA of the CDR3: TGCGCCAGCAGCTTGGACGGGAGGAACACTGAAGCTTTCTTT.

CDR3 loop: CASSPQETQYF. The CDR3 DNA is TGTGCCAGCTCACCCCAGGAGACCCAGTACTTC. The chain uses TRBV18 and TRBJ2-5; D uncertain. V dropped 3 bases and J dropped 5 bases, with 4 bases sitting between them. The length of the CDR3 is 11 residues. Germline V gene lookup returns CDR1 KGHSH and CDR2 LQKENI.

The chain recombines TRBV18 with TRBJ1-2; 7 positions agree with TRBD1. Looked up from germline, CDR1 is KGHSH and CDR2 is LQKENI. The V gene end was trimmed by 4 bases and the J gene end by 3 bases; junction bases not matched to a gene: 2. The CDR3 has 13 residues. CDR3 in amino acids: CASSQGTDYGYTF. In nucleotides, the CDR3 is TGTGCCAGCTCACAAGGGACAGACTATGGCTACACCTTC.

The chain combines TRBV12-2 with TRBJ2-1; TRBD2 is the table's D call, not checked against the DNA. TRBV12-2 is assigned pseudogene status. The CDR3 has 18 amino acids. This CDR3 reads CASRSRGGGGTEGNEQFF. The DNA for the CDR3 is TGTGCAAGTCGCTCCCGGGGTGGGGGGGGCACGGAGGGGAATGAGCAGTTCTTC.

This chain joins TRBV6-6 and TRBJ2-1, with TRBD2 matching over 12 bases. After removal of 7 bases from V and 8 bases from J, the junction contained 9 bases not matched to a gene. The germline CDR1 and CDR2 sequences are MNHNY and SVGAGI (reference sequence). The CDR3 has 15 residues. This chain's CDR3 is CASTTPGLAGYEQFF. CDR3 DNA sequence: TGTGCCAGCACCACCCCGGGACTAGCGGGCTATGAGCAGTTCTTC.

This clone was seen a single time. The rearrangement links TRBV7-2 to TRBJ1-2; 8 bases map to TRBD1. V lost 3 bases, J lost 3 bases, and 0 bases stayed unmatched. Germline V CDR1 and CDR2: SGHTA, FQGNSA. This CDR3 has 13 amino acids. For the CDR3, the DNA is TGTGCCAGCAGCTTGGACAGGGACTATGGCTACACCTTC. Its translation is CASSLDRDYGYTF.

This clone was counted once. The chain has TRBV5-1 and TRBJ1-2; 7 nucleotides line up with TRBD1. The CDR3 has 13 residues. V gave up 3 bases and J gave up 9 bases; unmatched junction bases: 8. In germline, CDR1 is SGHRS, CDR2 YFSETQ. The CDR3 sequence: CASSSGTDSSYTF. DNA for the CDR3: TGCGCCAGCAGCTCCGGGACAGACTCGAGCTACACCTTC.

The J gene is TRBJ1-2, the V gene TRBV19; D unclear. This CDR3 has 16 amino acids. CDR1 is LNHDA and CDR2 is SQIVND in the germline V gene (reference sequence). The V and J ends lost 1 base and 3 bases respectively, with 15 bases between them. CDR3 in amino acids: CASSIGLRGADYGYTF. The CDR3 DNA reads as TGTGCCAGTAGTATAGGTCTTCGGGGAGCGGACTATGGCTACACCTTC.

The chain links TRBV7-9 to TRBJ2-1; 14 bases line up with TRBD2. CDR1 is SEHNR and CDR2 is FQNEAQ in the germline V gene (reference sequence). The V segment lost 4 bases and the J segment 6 bases; nucleotides outside the gene matches: 5. CDR3 size: 16 residues. In DNA form, the CDR3 reads TGTGCCAGCAGCTGGGGACTAGCGGGAGCGGGCAATGAGCAGTTCTTC. Translated, it gives CASSWGLAGAGNEQFF.

The gene calls are TRBV6-1 and TRBJ2-5; 14 nucleotides match TRBD2. V dropped 11 bases and J dropped 5; count of bases not matched to a gene: 4. Germline CDR1 and CDR2: MNHNS and SASEGT. This CDR3 is built from 13 residues. CDR3 DNA sequence: TGTGCCTTGACTAGCGGGAGGGGGGAGACCCAGTACTTC. Protein product: CALTSGRGETQYF.

The V gene is TRBV6-5, the J gene TRBJ1-6; 10 bases line up with TRBD1. The germline V gene has CDR1 MNHEY and CDR2 SVGAGI. There are 13 residues in the CDR3. V was clipped by 6 bases and J by 11 bases; unmatched bases: 4. The CDR3 DNA sequence: TGTGCCAGCAGCGGACAGGGGGGGACACCCCTCCACTTT. It encodes CASSGQGGTPLHF.

The chain has TRBV4-2 and TRBJ2-1; 9 nucleotides line up with TRBD2. The germline V gene encodes CDR1 LGHNA and CDR2 YNFKEQ. V shed 4 bases and J 4 bases; nucleotides not matched to a gene: 8. CDR3 length equals 16 residues. For the CDR3, the DNA is TGTGCCAGCAGCCCCGGGGGGGCGGGAGGGTACAATGAGCAGTTCTTC. This translates into CASSPGGAGGYNEQFF.

As DNA, the CDR3 is TGTGCCAGCAGTTACGGGACAGGGGAATATGTTGGCTACACCTTC. Amino acids: CASSYGTGEYVGYTF. The chain links TRBV28 to TRBJ1-2, with 10 bases identical to TRBD1. The CDR3 runs 15 residues. The V and J ends lost 4 bases and 7 bases, in that order; junction bases with no gene match: 9. The V gene's germline CDR1 is MDHEN and CDR2 SYDVKM.

J is TRBJ1-4 and V is TRBV30; TRBD1 might be the D (5 bases). Per germline, CDR1 GTSNPN and CDR2 SVGIG (reference sequence). Trimming took off 4 bases at V and 0 bases at J, with 12 bases between the two ends. The CDR3 length is 15 residues. CDR3 sequence reads: CAWTLGAATNEKLFF. As DNA, the CDR3 is TGTGCCTGGACCCTAGGGGCTGCAACTAATGAAAAACTGTTTTTT.

This clone has just one count. V gene TRBV25-1 combines with J gene TRBJ1-5, with TRBD1 as a possible D gene (6 bases). The V end lost 3 bases, the J end lost 7 bases, and 16 bases lay between the germline ends. Germline CDR1 MGHDK, CDR2 SYGVNS. The CDR3 loop spans 15 amino acids. CDR3 residues: CASSDPGAPGQPQHF. In DNA, the CDR3 is TGTGCCAGCAGTGATCCAGGGGCCCCGGGGCAGCCCCAGCATTTT.